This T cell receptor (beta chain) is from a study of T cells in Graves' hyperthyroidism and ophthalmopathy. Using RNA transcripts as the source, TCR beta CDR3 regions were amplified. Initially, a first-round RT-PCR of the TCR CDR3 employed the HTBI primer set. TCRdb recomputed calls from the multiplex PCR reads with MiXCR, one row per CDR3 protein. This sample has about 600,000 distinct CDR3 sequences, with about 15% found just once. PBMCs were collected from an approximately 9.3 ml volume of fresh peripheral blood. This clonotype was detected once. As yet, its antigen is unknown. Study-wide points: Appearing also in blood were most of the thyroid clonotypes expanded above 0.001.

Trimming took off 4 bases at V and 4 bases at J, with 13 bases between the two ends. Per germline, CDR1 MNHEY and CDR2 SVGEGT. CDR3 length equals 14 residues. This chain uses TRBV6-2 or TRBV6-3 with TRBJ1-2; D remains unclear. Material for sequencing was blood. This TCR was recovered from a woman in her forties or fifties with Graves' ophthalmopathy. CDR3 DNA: TGTGCCAGCAGTTCAAGGACGGATAGCTATGGCTACACCTTC. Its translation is CASSSRTDSYGYTF.